These T cell receptor beta chains were read from a single sample in a study of technical replicates of blood from several donors. The repertoire was sequenced with immunoSEQ multiplex PCR; TCRdb's copy has only in-frame clones and lacks some. The data show 75,000 to 100,000 clones, approximately 95% seen once. Specimen: T cells isolated from PBMCs. These receptors came from a human donor in good health. CDR3s include the opening cysteine and the closing phenylalanine or tryptophan. A D gene is named only where the DNA matches it firmly. For some rows the clone size is stated as once, few or many, or as a class when expanded; others skip it.

D gene: NA; J gene: TRBJ2-3; clone size: NA; V gene: TRBV27; CDR3 DNA: TGTGCCAGCAGTTTATCGGCTTCCACAGATACGCAGTATTTT; CDR3 protein: CASSLSASTDTQYF
D gene: NA; J gene: TRBJ1-2; clone size: few; V gene: TRBV30; CDR3 DNA: TGTGCCTGGAGTGCGGGTGGCTACACCTTC; CDR3 protein: CAWSAGGYTF
D gene: NA; J gene: TRBJ2-3; clone size: NA; V gene: TRBV9; CDR3 DNA: TGTGCCAGCAGCATTAGCCACCTCGTCACAGATACGCAGTATTTT; CDR3 protein: CASSISHLVTDTQYF
D gene: TRBD1; J gene: TRBJ2-1; clone size: NA; V gene: TRBV29-1; CDR3 DNA: TGCAGCGATGGGACAGGGTATGAAAATGAGCAGTTCTTC; CDR3 protein: CSDGTGYENEQFF
D gene: NA; J gene: TRBJ1-1; clone size: NA; V gene: TRBV11-1; CDR3 DNA: TGTGCCAGCAGCCAAGGGACTAACACTGAAGCTTTCTTT; CDR3 protein: CASSQGTNTEAFF
D gene: TRBD1; J gene: TRBJ1-1; clone size: NA; V gene: TRBV19; CDR3 DNA: TGTGCCAGTAGTATCGGACAGGGTAACACTGAAGCTTTCTTT; CDR3 protein: CASSIGQGNTEAFF
D gene: TRBD2; J gene: TRBJ2-1; clone size: NA; V gene: TRBV10-1; CDR3 DNA: TGCGCCAGCAGTGTAGCGGGAGACGTTCCAGAGCAGTTCTTC; CDR3 protein: CASSVAGDVPEQFF
D gene: NA; J gene: TRBJ2-7; clone size: NA; V gene: TRBV4-1; CDR3 DNA: TGCGCCAGCAGCCAAGTAGGCAGGGGCCACGAGCAGTACTTC; CDR3 protein: CASSQVGRGHEQYF
D gene: NA; J gene: TRBJ1-2; clone size: NA; V gene: TRBV19; CDR3 DNA: TGTGCCAGTAGTCCCCAGGGGCTCCATGGCTACACCTTC; CDR3 protein: CASSPQGLHGYTF
D gene: NA; J gene: TRBJ1-1; clone size: once; V gene: TRBV7-7; CDR3 DNA: TGTGCTAGCAGCTCCCTCCCACTTGAGGGCACTGAAGCTTTCTTT; CDR3 protein: CASSSLPLEGTEAFF
D gene: NA; J gene: TRBJ1-5; clone size: NA; V gene: TRBV4-3; CDR3 DNA: TGCGCCAGCAGCCAAGATCACAGGGAGGGGCCCCAGCATTTT; CDR3 protein: CASSQDHREGPQHF
D gene: TRBD2; J gene: TRBJ2-1; clone size: NA; V gene: TRBV14; CDR3 DNA: TGTGCCAGCAGCACCCTAGCGGGAGGCTCCTACAATGAGCAGTTCTTC; CDR3 protein: CASSTLAGGSYNEQFF
D gene: NA; J gene: TRBJ2-1; clone size: NA; V gene: TRBV9; CDR3 DNA: TGTGCCAGCAGCGTAGTAGATTACAATGAGCAGTTCTTC; CDR3 protein: CASSVVDYNEQFF
D gene: NA; J gene: TRBJ1-2; clone size: NA; V gene: TRBV2; CDR3 DNA: TGTGCCAGCGGGAGGGCGGAGTATGGCTACACCTTC; CDR3 protein: CASGRAEYGYTF
D gene: NA; J gene: TRBJ1-5; clone size: NA; V gene: TRBV19; CDR3 DNA: TGTGCCAGTACGGAGGACTATAGCAATCAGCCCCAGCATTTT; CDR3 protein: CASTEDYSNQPQHF
D gene: TRBD2; J gene: TRBJ2-3; clone size: NA; V gene: TRBV9; CDR3 DNA: TGTGCCAGCAGCGTAATGGTAGCGGGATTAGATACGCAGTATTTT; CDR3 protein: CASSVMVAGLDTQYF
D gene: NA; J gene: TRBJ2-5; clone size: NA; V gene: TRBV7-8; CDR3 DNA: TGTGCCAGCAGTCGAAGCGGAGCCCAAGAGACCCAGTACTTC; CDR3 protein: CASSRSGAQETQYF
D gene: NA; J gene: TRBJ1-5; clone size: NA; V gene: TRBV6-4; CDR3 DNA: TGTGCCAGCAGTGGCATCCAGGGGTGTCAGCCCCAGCATTTT; CDR3 protein: CASSGIQGCQPQHF